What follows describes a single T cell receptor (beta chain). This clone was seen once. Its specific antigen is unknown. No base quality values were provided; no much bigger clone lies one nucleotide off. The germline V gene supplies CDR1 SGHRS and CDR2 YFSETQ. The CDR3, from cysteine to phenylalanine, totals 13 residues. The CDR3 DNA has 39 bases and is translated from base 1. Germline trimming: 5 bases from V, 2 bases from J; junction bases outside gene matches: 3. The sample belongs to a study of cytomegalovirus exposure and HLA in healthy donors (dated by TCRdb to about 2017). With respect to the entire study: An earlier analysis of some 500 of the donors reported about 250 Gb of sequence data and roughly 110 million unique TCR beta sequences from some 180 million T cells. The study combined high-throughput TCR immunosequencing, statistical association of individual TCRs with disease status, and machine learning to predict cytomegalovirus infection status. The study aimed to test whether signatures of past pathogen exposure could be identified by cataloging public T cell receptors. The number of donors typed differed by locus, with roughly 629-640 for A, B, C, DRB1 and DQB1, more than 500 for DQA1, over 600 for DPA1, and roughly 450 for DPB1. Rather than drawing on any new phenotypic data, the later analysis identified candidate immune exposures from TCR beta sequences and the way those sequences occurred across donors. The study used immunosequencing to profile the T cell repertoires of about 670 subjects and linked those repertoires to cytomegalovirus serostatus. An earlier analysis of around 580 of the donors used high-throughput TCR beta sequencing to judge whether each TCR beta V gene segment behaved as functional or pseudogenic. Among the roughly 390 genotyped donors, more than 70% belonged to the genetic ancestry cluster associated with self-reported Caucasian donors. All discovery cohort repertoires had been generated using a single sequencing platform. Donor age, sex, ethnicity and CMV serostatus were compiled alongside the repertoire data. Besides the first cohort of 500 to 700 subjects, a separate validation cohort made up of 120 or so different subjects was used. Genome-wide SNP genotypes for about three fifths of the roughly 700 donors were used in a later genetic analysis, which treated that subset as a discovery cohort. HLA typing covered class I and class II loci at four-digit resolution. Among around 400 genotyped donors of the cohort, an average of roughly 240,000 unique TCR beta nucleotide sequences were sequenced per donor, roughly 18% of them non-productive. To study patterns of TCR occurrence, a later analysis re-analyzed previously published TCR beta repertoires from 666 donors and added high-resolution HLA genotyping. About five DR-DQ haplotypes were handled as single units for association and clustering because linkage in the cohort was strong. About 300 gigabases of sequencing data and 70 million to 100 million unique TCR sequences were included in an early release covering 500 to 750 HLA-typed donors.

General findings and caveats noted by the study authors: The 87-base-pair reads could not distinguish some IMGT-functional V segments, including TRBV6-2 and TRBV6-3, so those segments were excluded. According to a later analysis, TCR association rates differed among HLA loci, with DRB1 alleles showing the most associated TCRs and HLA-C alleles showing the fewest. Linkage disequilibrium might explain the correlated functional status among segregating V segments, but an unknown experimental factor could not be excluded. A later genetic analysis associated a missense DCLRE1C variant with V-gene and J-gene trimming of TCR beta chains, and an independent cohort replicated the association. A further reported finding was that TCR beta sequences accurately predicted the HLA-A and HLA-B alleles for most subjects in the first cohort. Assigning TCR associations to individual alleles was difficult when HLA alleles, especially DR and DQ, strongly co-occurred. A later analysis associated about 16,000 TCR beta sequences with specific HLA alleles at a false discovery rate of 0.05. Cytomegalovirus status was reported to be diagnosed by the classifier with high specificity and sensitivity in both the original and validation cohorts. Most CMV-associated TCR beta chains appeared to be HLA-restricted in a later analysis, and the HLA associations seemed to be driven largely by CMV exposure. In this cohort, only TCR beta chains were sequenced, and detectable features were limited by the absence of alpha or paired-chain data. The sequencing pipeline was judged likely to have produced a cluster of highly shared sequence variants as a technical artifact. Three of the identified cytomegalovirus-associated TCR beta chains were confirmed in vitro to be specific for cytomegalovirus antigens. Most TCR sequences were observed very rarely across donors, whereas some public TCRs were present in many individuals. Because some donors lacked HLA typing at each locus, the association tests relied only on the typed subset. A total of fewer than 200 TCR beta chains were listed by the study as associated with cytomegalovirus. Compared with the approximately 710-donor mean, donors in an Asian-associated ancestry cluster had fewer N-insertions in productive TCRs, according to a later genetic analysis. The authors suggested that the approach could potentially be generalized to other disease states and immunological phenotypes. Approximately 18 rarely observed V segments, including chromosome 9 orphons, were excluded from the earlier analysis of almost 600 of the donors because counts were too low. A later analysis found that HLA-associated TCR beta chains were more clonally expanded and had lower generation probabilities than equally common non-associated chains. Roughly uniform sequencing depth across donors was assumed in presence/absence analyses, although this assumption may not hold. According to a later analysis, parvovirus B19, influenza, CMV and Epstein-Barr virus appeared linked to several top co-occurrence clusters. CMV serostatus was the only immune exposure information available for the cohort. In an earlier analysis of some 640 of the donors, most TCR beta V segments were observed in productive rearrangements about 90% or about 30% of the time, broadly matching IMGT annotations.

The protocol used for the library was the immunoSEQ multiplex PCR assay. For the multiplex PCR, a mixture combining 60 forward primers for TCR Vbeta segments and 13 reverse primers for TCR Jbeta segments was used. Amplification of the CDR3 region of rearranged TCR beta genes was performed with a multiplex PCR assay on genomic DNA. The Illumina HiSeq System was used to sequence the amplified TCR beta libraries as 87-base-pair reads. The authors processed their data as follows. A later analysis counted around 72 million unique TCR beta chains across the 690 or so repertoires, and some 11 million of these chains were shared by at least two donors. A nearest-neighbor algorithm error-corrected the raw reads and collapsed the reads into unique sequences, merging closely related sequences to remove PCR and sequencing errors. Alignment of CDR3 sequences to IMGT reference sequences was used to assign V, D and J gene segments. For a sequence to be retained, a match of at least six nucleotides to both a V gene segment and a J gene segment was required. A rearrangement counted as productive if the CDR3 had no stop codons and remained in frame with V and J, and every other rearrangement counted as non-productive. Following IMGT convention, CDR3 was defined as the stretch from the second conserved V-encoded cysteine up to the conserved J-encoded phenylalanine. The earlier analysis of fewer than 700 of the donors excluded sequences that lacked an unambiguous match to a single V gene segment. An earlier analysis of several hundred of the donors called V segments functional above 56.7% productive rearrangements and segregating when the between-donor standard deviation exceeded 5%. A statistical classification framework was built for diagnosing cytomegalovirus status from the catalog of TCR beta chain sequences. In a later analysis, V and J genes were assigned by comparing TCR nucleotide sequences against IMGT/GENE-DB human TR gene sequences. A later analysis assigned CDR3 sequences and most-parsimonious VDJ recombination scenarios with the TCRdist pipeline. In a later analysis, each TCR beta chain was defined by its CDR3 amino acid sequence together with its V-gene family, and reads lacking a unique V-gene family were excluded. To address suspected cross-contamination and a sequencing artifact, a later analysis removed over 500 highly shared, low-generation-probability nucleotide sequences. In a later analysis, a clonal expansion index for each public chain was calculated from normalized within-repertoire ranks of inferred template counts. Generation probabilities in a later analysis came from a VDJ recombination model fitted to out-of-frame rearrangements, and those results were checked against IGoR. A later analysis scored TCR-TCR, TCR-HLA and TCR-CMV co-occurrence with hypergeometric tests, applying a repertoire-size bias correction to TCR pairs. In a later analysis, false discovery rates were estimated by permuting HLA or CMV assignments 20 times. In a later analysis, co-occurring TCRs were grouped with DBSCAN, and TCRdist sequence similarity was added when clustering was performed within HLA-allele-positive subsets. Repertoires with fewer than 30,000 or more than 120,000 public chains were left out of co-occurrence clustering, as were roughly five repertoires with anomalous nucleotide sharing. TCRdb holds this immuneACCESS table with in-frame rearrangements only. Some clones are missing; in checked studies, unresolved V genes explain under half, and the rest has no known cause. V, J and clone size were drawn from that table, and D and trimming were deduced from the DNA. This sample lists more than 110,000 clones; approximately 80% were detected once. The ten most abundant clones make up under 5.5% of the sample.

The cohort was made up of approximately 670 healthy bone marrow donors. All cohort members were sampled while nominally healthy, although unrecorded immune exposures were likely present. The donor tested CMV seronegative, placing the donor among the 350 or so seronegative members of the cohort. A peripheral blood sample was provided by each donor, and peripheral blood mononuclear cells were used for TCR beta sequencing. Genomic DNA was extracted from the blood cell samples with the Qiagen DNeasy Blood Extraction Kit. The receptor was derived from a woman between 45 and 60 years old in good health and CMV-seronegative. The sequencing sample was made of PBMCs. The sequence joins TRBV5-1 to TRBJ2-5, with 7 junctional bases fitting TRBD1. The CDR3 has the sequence CASRRGQQETQYF. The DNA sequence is TGCGCCAGCAGGAGGGGACAGCAAGAGACCCAGTACTTC.